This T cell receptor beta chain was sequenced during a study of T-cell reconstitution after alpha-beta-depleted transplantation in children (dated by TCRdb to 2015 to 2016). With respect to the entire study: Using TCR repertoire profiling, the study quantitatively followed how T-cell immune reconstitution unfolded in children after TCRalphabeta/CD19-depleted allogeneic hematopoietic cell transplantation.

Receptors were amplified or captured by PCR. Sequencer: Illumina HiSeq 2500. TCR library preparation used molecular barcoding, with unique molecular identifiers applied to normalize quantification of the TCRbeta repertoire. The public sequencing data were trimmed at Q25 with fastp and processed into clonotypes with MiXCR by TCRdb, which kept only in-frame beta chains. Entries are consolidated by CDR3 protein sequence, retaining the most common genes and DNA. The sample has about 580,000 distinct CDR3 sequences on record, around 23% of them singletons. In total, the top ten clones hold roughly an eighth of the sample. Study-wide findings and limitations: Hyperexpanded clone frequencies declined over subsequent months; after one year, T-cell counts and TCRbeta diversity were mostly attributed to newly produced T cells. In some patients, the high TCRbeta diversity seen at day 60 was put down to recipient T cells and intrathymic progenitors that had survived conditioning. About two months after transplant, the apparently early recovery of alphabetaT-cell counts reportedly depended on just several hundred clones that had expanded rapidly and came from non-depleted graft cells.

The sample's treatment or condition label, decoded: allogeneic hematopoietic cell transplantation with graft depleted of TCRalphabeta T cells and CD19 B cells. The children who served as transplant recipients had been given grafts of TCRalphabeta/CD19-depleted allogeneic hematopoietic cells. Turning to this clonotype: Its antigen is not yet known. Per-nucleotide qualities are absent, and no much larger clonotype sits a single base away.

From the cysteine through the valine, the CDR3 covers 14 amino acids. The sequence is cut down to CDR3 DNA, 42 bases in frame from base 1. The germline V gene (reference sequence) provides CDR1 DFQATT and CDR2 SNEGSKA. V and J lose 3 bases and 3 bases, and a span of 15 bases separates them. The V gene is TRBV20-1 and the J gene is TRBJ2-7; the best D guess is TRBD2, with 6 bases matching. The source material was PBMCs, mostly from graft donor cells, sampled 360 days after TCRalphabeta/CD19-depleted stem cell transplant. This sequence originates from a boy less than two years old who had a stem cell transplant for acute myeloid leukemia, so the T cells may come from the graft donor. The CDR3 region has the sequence CSASQEEGFYEQYV. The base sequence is TGCAGTGCTAGTCAGGAGGAGGGGTTCTACGAGCAGTACGTC.